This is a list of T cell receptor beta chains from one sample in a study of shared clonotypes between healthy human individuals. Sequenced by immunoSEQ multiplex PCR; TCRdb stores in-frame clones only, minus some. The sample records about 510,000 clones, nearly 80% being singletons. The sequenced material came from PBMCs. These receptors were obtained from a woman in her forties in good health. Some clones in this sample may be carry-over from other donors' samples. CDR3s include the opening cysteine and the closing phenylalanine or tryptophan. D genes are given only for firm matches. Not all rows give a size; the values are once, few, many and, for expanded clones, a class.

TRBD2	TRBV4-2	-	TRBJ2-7	CASSQTLAGGYEQYF	TGTGCCAGCAGCCAAACCCTCGCGGGGGGCTACGAGCAGTACTTC
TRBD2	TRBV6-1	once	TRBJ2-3	CASSEAFVAGRGTDTQYF	TGTGCCAGCAGTGAAGCCTTCGTAGCGGGAAGAGGCACAGATACGCAGTATTTT
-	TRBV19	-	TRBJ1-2	CASSTAGWYGYTF	TGTGCCAGTAGTACGGCAGGGTGGTATGGCTACACCTTC
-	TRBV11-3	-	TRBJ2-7	CASSSRGGKQYF	TGTGCCAGCAGCTCAAGAGGGGGTAAGCAGTACTTC
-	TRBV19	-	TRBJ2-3	CASSIQIASTDTQYF	TGTGCCAGTAGTATACAGATAGCTAGCACAGATACGCAGTATTTT
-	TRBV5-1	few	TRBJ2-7	CASSLEAFPYEQYF	TGCGCCAGCAGCTTGGAGGCGTTCCCCTACGAGCAGTACTTC
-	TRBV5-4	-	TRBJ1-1	CASSRRTPNTEAFF	TGTGCCAGCAGCAGGAGGACACCGAACACTGAAGCTTTCTTT
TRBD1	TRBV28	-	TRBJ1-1	CASNHGTDNTEAFF	TGTGCCAGCAATCACGGGACAGACAACACTGAAGCTTTCTTT
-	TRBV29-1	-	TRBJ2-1	CSLGLAGHYNEQFF	TGCAGCCTTGGTTTGGCGGGACACTACAATGAGCAGTTCTTC
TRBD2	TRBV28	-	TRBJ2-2	CASSSGTSGRAGDGELFF	TGTGCCAGCAGTTCCGGGACTAGCGGGAGGGCCGGAGACGGGGAGCTGTTTTTT
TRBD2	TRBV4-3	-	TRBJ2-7	CASSQDSGRTPLEQYF	TGCGCCAGCAGCCAAGATAGCGGGAGGACACCTTTGGAGCAGTACTTC
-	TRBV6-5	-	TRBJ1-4	CASSSHAAEKLFF	TGTGCCAGCAGTTCCCACGCTGCCGAAAAACTGTTTTTT
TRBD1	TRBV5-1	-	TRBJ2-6	CASSLRGQPSGANVLTF	TGCGCCAGCAGCTTGCGGGGACAGCCCTCTGGGGCCAACGTCCTGACTTTC
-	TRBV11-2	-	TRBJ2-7	CASSFSQMRQADVLYEQYF	TGTGCCAGCAGCTTTTCCCAAATGCGACAGGCGGACGTACTATACGAGCAGTACTTC
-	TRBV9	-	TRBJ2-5	CASSVGVSVGETQYF	TGTGCCAGCAGCGTAGGGGTTAGTGTAGGAGAGACCCAGTACTTC
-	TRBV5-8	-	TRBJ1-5	CASSSWGGYQPQHF	TGTGCCAGCAGTTCGTGGGGGGGCTATCAGCCCCAGCATTTT
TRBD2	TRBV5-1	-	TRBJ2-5	CASSAGGSWEETQYF	TGCGCCAGCAGCGCGGGGGGTAGCTGGGAAGAGACCCAGTACTTC
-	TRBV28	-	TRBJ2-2	CASSLRGQVATGELFF	TGTGCCAGCAGTTTAAGGGGTCAGGTTGCCACCGGGGAGCTGTTTTTT